These 22 T cell receptor beta chains share one sample of origin, sequenced in a study of T-cell memory formation after mild COVID-19. TCRdb re-derived calls from the 5' RACE reads in MiXCR, one entry per CDR3 protein. The sample includes some 150,000 distinct CDR3 sequences, over 15% of them seen just once. Sequenced material: PBMCs or a T cell subset sorted from them (not recorded which). These receptors came from an adult woman who had mild COVID-19 (a few samples of this study predate the infection). Cell type and time point are not known.

This clonotype occurred a few times. The genes are TRBV11-3 and TRBJ2-3; 9 positions agree with TRBD2. The CDR3 is made up of 15 amino acids. Germline CDR1 and CDR2: SGHNT and YENEEA. V gave up 8 bases and J gave up 2 bases; unmatched junction bases: 8. The CDR3 DNA reads TGTGCCAGCTCATGGCGGGAGGGCCCCACAGATACGCAGTATTTT. As protein: CASSWREGPTDTQYF.

This clonotype was seen only a few times. This chain uses TRBV27 with TRBJ1-1, with 8 bases lining up with TRBD1. The germline CDR1 and CDR2 sequences are MNHEY and SMNVEV (reference sequence). After removal of 5 bases from V and 4 bases from J, the junction contained 12 bases not matched to a gene. This CDR3 has 16 residues. CDR3 sequence (DNA): TGTGCCAGCAGTCCCGGGACAGGTAGGGCCATCACTGAAGCTTTCTTT. Translating it yields CASSPGTGRAITEAFF.

This clonotype showed up many times. J is TRBJ2-7 and V is TRBV9; D unclear. The germline CDR1 and CDR2 sequences are SGDLS and YYNGEE. The CDR3 runs to 13 residues. Trimming pared 4 bases from V and 0 bases from J, leaving 8 bases between. The CDR3 spells CASSPQVSYEQYF. The CDR3, as DNA: TGTGCCAGCAGCCCGCAGGTCTCCTACGAGCAGTACTTC.

The V call is TRBV7-2, the J call TRBJ2-7, with D possibly TRBD2 on 6 matching bases. Trimming left V 5 bases short and J 2 bases short, with 19 bases between. The CDR3 is 16 residues long. Looked up from germline, CDR1 is SGHTA and CDR2 is FQGNSA. For the CDR3, the DNA is TGTGCCAGCAGCGCGCGCGGGGCGGGGCTCACCTACGAGCAGTACTTC. It translates to CASSARGAGLTYEQYF.

The J gene is TRBJ2-3, the V gene TRBV6-5; 10 bases fit TRBD2. After removal of 0 bases from V and 3 bases from J, the junction contained 6 bases not matched to a gene. Germline V gene sequence: CDR1 MNHEY, CDR2 SVGAGI. CDR3 length equals 17 residues. In DNA form, the CDR3 reads TGTGCCAGCAGTTACTCGAGGTCTAGCGGGAGAACAGATACGCAGTATTTT. Amino acids: CASSYSRSSGRTDTQYF.

The CDR3: CASSSHRVHLYEQYF. The DNA for the CDR3 is TGTGCCAGCAGCTCCCACAGGGTTCACCTCTACGAGCAGTACTTC. The V call is TRBV7-9, the J call TRBJ2-7; possibly TRBD1 for D (6 bases). Germline V gives CDR1 SEHNR, CDR2 FQNEAQ (reference sequence). This CDR3 contains 15 residues. The V end lost 4 bases, the J end lost 3 bases, and 16 bases lay between the germline ends.

The gene calls are TRBV12-3 or TRBV12-4 and TRBJ2-1; 11 nucleotides line up with TRBD2. The CDR3 runs to 15 residues. Trimming at V came to 5 bases and at J to 4 bases, leaving 4 bases not matched to a gene. CDR3 sequence: CASSILAGGYNEQFF. CDR3 in DNA: TGTGCCAGCAGTATTCTAGCGGGGGGATACAATGAGCAGTTCTTC.

J is TRBJ2-1 and V is TRBV12-3 or TRBV12-4, with no clear D. Trimming removed 10 bases from V and 0 bases from J, with 13 bases in between. This CDR3 contains 14 residues. The CDR3: CATRAVSSYNEQFF. The CDR3 DNA follows: TGTGCCACTAGGGCAGTTAGCTCCTACAATGAGCAGTTCTTC.

This clonotype was found a few times. This sequence joins TRBV30 and TRBJ1-2, with D unresolved. The CDR3 length is 13 residues. The germline V gene has CDR1 GTSNPN and CDR2 SVGIG (reference sequence). V shed 4 bases and J shed 4 bases, with 13 bases lying between them. Written as DNA, the CDR3 is TGTGCCTGGACCGGCAGAGAGTCCTATGGCTACACCTTC. Translating it yields CAWTGRESYGYTF. Combining the CDR3 with reference TRBV30 and TRBJ1-2 gives the whole variable domain SQTIHQWPATLVQPVGSPLSLECTVEGTSNPNLYWYRQAAGRGLQLLFYSVGIGQISSEVPQNLSASRPQDRQFILSSKKLLLSDSGFYLCAWTGRESYGYTFGSGTRLTVV.

The genes are TRBV7-3 and TRBJ2-1; D perhaps matches TRBD2 (7 bases). Trimming pared 1 base from V and 7 bases from J, leaving 11 bases between. CDR3 size: 14 residues. In germline, CDR1 is SGHTA, CDR2 FQGTGA. CDR3 amino acids: CASSLRGGRNEQFF. The CDR3 DNA reads as TGTGCCAGCAGCTTAAGGGGGGGCCGGAATGAGCAGTTCTTC.

This clonotype came up a few times. The chain carries TRBV27 and TRBJ2-1; 11 nucleotides line up with TRBD2. Germline CDR1 reads MNHEY; CDR2 reads SMNVEV (reference sequence). CDR3 length: 18 amino acids. Losses at the gene ends were 4 bases for V and 3 bases for J; bases not matched to a gene: 11. This CDR3 reads CASSSAGTSGIIYNEQFF. Written as DNA, the CDR3 is TGTGCCAGCAGTTCCGCCGGGACTAGCGGAATCATCTACAATGAGCAGTTCTTC.

The chain combines TRBV5-4 with TRBJ2-1; tentative D call: TRBD2 (6 bases). Between the trimmed V and J ends, which lost 0 bases and 8 bases, there was a span of 9 bases. Per germline, CDR1 SGHNT and CDR2 YYREEE (reference sequence). The CDR3 has 13 residues. CDR3 DNA: TGTGCCAGCAGCTTGGTAGCGGTCCATGAGCAGTTCTTC. Translation: CASSLVAVHEQFF.

This clonotype was counted a few times. The chain recombines TRBV2 with TRBJ2-5, with 11 bases aligning to TRBD1. The CDR3 has 16 amino acids. V was pared by 4 bases and J by 5 bases, with 9 bases of the junction left unmatched. CDR1 SNHLY and CDR2 FYNNEI come from the germline V gene. Here the CDR3 reads CASSVSRTGGGETQYF. In DNA, the CDR3 is TGTGCCAGCAGTGTATCAAGGACAGGGGGCGGCGAGACCCAGTACTTC. The variable domain in full, with the rest retrieved from reference TRBV2 and TRBJ2-5, is EPEVTQTPSHQVTQMGQEVILRCVPISNHLYFYWYRQILGQKVEFLVSFYNNEISEKSEIFDDQFSVERPDGSNFTLKIRSTKLEDSAMYFCASSVSRTGGGETQYFGPGTRLLVL.

This clonotype occurred a few times. This chain uses TRBV18 with TRBJ2-3; no clear D. This CDR3 is built from 13 residues. Trimming stripped 1 base from V and 2 bases from J, with 4 bases between. CDR1 and CDR2 (germline): KGHSH, LQKENI. The CDR3 region is CASSPRLTDTQYF. The CDR3 DNA reads as TGTGCCAGCTCACCACGCCTCACAGATACGCAGTATTTT. Together with reference TRBV18 and TRBJ2-3, the CDR3 gives the full variable domain: NAGVMQNPRHLVRRRGQEARLRCSPMKGHSHVYWYRQLPEEGLKFMVYLQKENIIDESGMPKERFSAEFPKEGPSILRIQQVVRGDSAAYFCASSPRLTDTQYFGPGTRLTVL.

V usage is TRBV12-3 or TRBV12-4 and J usage is TRBJ2-3; TRBD2 matches 8 bases. This CDR3 contains 16 residues. The V and J ends lost 5 bases and 1 base, in that order; junction bases with no gene match: 8. CDR3 residues: CASSRTSGRGTDTQYF. Written as DNA, the CDR3 is TGTGCCAGCAGTCGAACTAGCGGTCGGGGCACAGATACGCAGTATTTT.

This clonotype was counted a few times. The rearrangement links TRBV29-1 to TRBJ2-5; the match to TRBD2 covers 15 bases. CDR1 and CDR2 from the germline V gene are SQVTM and ANQGSEA. The CDR3 extends over 16 amino acids. Unmatched junction bases numbered 10, after V lost 4 bases and J lost 7 bases. In nucleotides, the CDR3 is TGCAGCGTTGGGGTGGGACTAGCGGGAGGTCGGGTGACCCAGTACTTC. As protein: CSVGVGLAGGRVTQYF.

This sequence joins TRBV5-1 and TRBJ2-7; TRBD2 is a possible D gene (5 bases). V was pared by 6 bases and J by 3 bases, with 13 bases between. The CDR3 is 13 amino acids. Germline CDR1 is SGHRS and CDR2 is YFSETQ. The CDR3 DNA reads as TGCGCCAGCAAACCATCCGGGGTCTACGAGCAGTACTTC. Amino acid sequence: CASKPSGVYEQYF.

J is TRBJ1-6 and V is TRBV11-2, with 9 bases aligning to TRBD1. The trim removed 1 base at V and 9 bases at J, leaving 7 bases unmatched. Germline V gene lookup returns CDR1 SGHAT and CDR2 FQNNGV. The CDR3 length is 16 residues. The CDR3 sequence: CASSLGGTGSVSPLHF. CDR3 DNA sequence: TGTGCCAGCAGCTTAGGAGGGACAGGGAGTGTTTCACCCCTCCACTTT.

This clonotype was seen many times. The chain combines TRBV6-5 with TRBJ2-7, with unresolved D. CDR1 and CDR2 from the germline V gene are MNHEY and SVGAGI. The ends were cut back, 0 bases at V and 4 bases at J, with 16 bases in the middle. This CDR3 has 16 amino acids. This chain's CDR3 is CASSYSLALGRYEQYF. CDR3 bases: TGTGCCAGCAGTTACTCCTTGGCTCTCGGGCGGTACGAGCAGTACTTC.

In this sample, this clonotype turned up a few times. The gene calls are TRBV29-1 and TRBJ2-1; 10 bases agree with TRBD1. Germline trimming cut 6 bases from V and 7 bases from J; bases unmatched to any gene: 6. The CDR3 is made up of 13 amino acids. Germline values: CDR1 SQVTM, CDR2 ANQGSEA. The CDR3 loop reads CSVTWTGGNEQFF. In DNA form, the CDR3 reads TGCAGCGTCACCTGGACAGGGGGAAATGAGCAGTTCTTC.

The sample holds a few counts of this clonotype. The chain recombines TRBV7-8 with TRBJ2-5, with 9 bases identical to TRBD1. The J segment lost 4 bases and the V segment lost 4 bases, leaving 4 bases of the junction unmatched. Per the germline V gene, CDR1 is SGHVS and CDR2 is FQNEAQ. The CDR3 spans 14 residues. Here the CDR3 DNA reads TGTGCCAGCAGCTCAGACAGGGGGACAGAGACCCAGTACTTC. This codes for CASSSDRGTETQYF.

This sequence joins TRBV5-8 and TRBJ2-7; no firm D call. The CDR3 is 15 residues long. V was shortened by 3 bases and J by 0 bases, with 13 bases between the two germline ends. Germline-derived CDR1 and CDR2 are SGHTS and YDEGEE. CDR3 coding DNA: TGTGCCAGCAGCTACCGACCCAAGCCCTCCTACGAGCAGTACTTC. Its translation: CASSYRPKPSYEQYF. The whole variable domain, remainder taken from reference TRBV5-8 and TRBJ2-7, is EAGVTQSPTHLIKTRGQQATLRCSPISGHTSVYWYQQALGLGLQFLLWYDEGEERNRGNFPPRFSGRQFPNYSSELNVNALELEDSALYLCASSYRPKPSYEQYFGPGTRLTVT.